This T cell receptor beta chain emerged from a study of glioma-infiltrating T cells after dendritic cell vaccination. Study as a whole: Treatment, given 2003 to 2012, was autologous tumor lysate-pulsed dendritic cell vaccination.

TCRB CDR3 was amplified from 2 ug genomic DNA or less. Primers: 60 V beta forward and 13 J beta reverse. Clones were sequenced by immunoSEQ multiplex PCR, and TCRdb holds only the in-frame ones, with some missing. The repertoire includes more than 85,000 clones, 90% of them detected once, and 2.7% sits in the top ten. Noted time point: after dendritic cell vaccination, including at tumor progression/relapse. Isocitrate dehydrogenase mutation was absent in all glioblastoma patients. CDR1 is MGHDK, CDR2 SYGVNS, per germline. V shed 4 bases and J shed 6 bases, with 17 bases lying between them. This CDR3 region has 15 residues.

The starting material was blood, obtained after dendritic cell vaccination. The V and J genes are TRBV25-1 and TRBJ2-3, with a tentative D call TRBD1 (5 bases). This TCR was recovered from a human donor with glioblastoma. The chain's CDR3 is CASSAHLVAGDTQYF. Here the CDR3 DNA reads TGTGCCAGCAGTGCTCACCTTGTCGCAGGGGATACGCAGTATTTT. Complete variable domain (other parts from reference TRBV25-1 and TRBJ2-3): EADIYQTPRYLVIGTGKKITLECSQTMGHDKMYWYQQDPGMELHLIHYSYGVNSTEKGDLSSESTVSRIRTEHFPLTLESARPSHTSQYLCASSAHLVAGDTQYFGPGTRLTVL.